The clone carrying this TCR beta chain has a count of ten or more. The target antigen is unknown. Molecular barcoded adaptors covering alpha/delta and beta/gamma chains were used on 400 to 450 ng RNA. TCRdb reanalysed the reads using MiXCR and keeps one entry per CDR3 protein. The repertoire holds 75,000 to 90,000 distinct CDR3 sequences, with about 12% as singletons. Between the trimmed V and J ends, which lost 2 bases and 0 bases, there was a span of 12 bases. This CDR3 spans 16 amino acids. CDR1 and CDR2 from the germline V gene are MDHEN and SYDVKM. This record comes from a study of read filtering for tumor transcriptome and immune sequencing. Study results and caveats: This fraction held mixed bone marrow immune cells after CD138-negative sorting.

The clonotype originates from a donor at least 40 years old with multiple myeloma. The specimen sequenced was a population of CD138-negative cells sorted from bone marrow. The gene calls are TRBV28 and TRBJ2-3; D is ambiguous. The CDR3 is CASSLAWLKSTDTQYF. The CDR3, as DNA: TGTGCCAGCAGTTTAGCATGGCTCAAAAGCACAGATACGCAGTATTTT.